What follows are 4 T cell receptor beta chains derived from one specimen sequenced in a study of blood T cell repertoires in COVID-19. Here immunoSEQ multiplex PCR was the method, and the copy in TCRdb shows in-frame clones only, minus some. The sample contains some 290,000 clones, roughly 91% of which appear only once. Input material: peripheral blood. Source of these receptors: a woman aged 30 to 39 with COVID-19, enrolled during active disease.

J is TRBJ1-2 and V is TRBV14, with D maybe TRBD1 (6 bases). V was clipped by 0 bases and J by 3 bases, with 14 bases between them. This CDR3 has 16 amino acids. Germline values: CDR1 SGHDN, CDR2 FVKESK. The CDR3 region has the DNA TGTGCCAGCAGCCAAGAGGATCAGGGGTGGTACTATGGCTACACCTTC. Its translation is CASSQEDQGWYYGYTF.

In its sample, this clone was seen once. The rearrangement joins TRBV5-1 to TRBJ1-3, with a weak D call TRBD1 (5 bases). CDR3 size: 18 residues. CDR1 and CDR2 (germline): SGHRS, YFSETQ. With 1 base removed from V and 1 base from J, the gap between germline ends came to 18 bases. DNA of the CDR3: TGCGCCAGCAGCTTGACCGCTACCCGCAGGGTATCTGGAAACACCATATATTTT. It yields the protein CASSLTATRRVSGNTIYF.

This chain's CDR3 is CASSLLREGSNQPQHF. The CDR3 region has the DNA TGTGCCAGCAGCCTCCTACGGGAGGGGAGCAATCAGCCCCAGCATTTT. The V gene is TRBV5-6, the J gene TRBJ1-5; D may be TRBD1 (5 bases). CDR1 is SGHDT, CDR2 YYEEEE, per germline. V lost 4 bases to trimming and J lost 1 base, with 15 bases between them. CDR3 length: 16 amino acids.

V gene TRBV5-6 combines with J gene TRBJ2-7; D may be TRBD1 (5 bases). Between the trimmed V and J ends, which lost 0 bases and 2 bases, there was a span of 12 bases. The CDR3 covers 15 residues. Germline assignment: CDR1 SGHDT and CDR2 YYEEEE. The CDR3 region has the DNA TGTGCCAGCAGCTTGGAAACGGACAACACCTACGAGCAGTACTTC. It is translated as CASSLETDNTYEQYF.